This TCR beta chain derives from a study of T-cell reconstitution after alpha-beta-depleted transplantation in children. Per germline, CDR1 LNHDA and CDR2 SQIVND (reference sequence). The CDR3 spans 16 residues. Germline trimming cut 5 bases from V and 9 bases from J; bases unmatched to any gene: 15. Unique molecular identifiers featured in how the TCRbeta library was prepared. TCRdb called the PCR reads again in MiXCR, with one record for every CDR3 protein. The sample has almost 500,000 distinct CDR3 sequences, 10% to 13% seen once. The J gene is TRBJ2-1, the V gene TRBV19, with TRBD2 matching 8 bases. The sequences come from PBMCs, collected before TCRalphabeta/CD19-depleted stem cell transplant. This receptor was taken from a child aged 2 to 15 with inherited bone marrow failure, due to receive a stem cell transplant. CDR3 amino acids: CASSPTGTSGTGEQFF. The CDR3 nucleotides read TGTGCCAGTAGTCCCACCGGGACTAGTGGGACTGGTGAGCAGTTCTTC.